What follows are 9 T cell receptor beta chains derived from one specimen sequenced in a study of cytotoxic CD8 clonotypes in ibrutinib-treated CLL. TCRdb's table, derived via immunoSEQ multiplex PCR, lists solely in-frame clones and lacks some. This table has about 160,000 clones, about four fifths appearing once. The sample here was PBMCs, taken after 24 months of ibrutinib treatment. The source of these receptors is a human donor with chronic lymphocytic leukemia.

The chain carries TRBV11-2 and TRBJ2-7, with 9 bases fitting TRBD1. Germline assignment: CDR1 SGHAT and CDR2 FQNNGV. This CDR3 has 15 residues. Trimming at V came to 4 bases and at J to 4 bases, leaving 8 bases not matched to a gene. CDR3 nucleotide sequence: TGTGCCAGCAGCTCCCAACAGGGGGCCTTGTACGAGCAGTACTTC. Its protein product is CASSSQQGALYEQYF.

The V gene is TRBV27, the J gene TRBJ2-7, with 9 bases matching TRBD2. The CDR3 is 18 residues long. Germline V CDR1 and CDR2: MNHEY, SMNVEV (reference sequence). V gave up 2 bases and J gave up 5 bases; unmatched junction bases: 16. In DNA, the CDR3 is TGTGCCAGCAGTTTAAGGGTCGCGAGCGGGGGGCTCGTCGACGAGCAGTACTTC. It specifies CASSLRVASGGLVDEQYF.

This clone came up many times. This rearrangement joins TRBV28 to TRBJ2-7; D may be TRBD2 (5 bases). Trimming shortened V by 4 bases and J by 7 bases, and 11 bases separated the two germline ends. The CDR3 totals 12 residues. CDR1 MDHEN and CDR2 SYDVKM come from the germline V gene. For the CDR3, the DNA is TGTGCCAGCAGTTCTGTTCAGCGGGAGCAGTACTTC. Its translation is CASSSVQREQYF.

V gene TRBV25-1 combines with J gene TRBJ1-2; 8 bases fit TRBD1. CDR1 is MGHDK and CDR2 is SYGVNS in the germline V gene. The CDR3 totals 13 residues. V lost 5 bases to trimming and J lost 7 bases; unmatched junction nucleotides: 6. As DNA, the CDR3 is TGTGCCAGCAGTTCCAGGGGGCTAGGTGGCTACACCTTC. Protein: CASSSRGLGGYTF.

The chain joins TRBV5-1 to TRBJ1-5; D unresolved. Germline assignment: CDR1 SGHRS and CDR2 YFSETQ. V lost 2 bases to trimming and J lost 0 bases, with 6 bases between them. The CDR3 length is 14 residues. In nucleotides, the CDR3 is TGCGCCAGCAGCTTAGGGAATAGCAATCAGCCCCAGCATTTT. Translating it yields CASSLGNSNQPQHF.

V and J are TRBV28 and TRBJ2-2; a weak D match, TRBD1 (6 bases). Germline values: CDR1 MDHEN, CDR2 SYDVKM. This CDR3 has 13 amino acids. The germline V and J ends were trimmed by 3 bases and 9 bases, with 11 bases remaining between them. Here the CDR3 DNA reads TGTGCCAGCAGTTTGCCAGGGGTTAGGGAGCTGTTTTTT. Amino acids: CASSLPGVRELFF.

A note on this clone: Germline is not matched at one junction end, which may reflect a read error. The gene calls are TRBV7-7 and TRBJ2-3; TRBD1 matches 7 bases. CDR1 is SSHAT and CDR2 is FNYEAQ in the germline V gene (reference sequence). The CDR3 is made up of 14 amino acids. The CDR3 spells CASSSTTGTDTQYF. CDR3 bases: TGTGCTAGCAGCTCAACGACAGGGACGGATACGCAGTATTTT.

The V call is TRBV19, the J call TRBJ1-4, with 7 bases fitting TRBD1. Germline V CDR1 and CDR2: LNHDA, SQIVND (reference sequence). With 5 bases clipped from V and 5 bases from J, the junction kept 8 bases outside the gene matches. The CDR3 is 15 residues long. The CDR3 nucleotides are TGTGCCAGTAGTTTCGCCGGGACAGTGAATGAAAAACTGTTTTTT. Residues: CASSFAGTVNEKLFF.

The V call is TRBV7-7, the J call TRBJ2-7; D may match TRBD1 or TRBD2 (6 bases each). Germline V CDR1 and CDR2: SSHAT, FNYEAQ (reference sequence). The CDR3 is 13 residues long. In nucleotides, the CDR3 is TGTGCTGTGGGGGCGGGGAGCTCCTACGAGCAGTACTTC. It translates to CAVGAGSSYEQYF.